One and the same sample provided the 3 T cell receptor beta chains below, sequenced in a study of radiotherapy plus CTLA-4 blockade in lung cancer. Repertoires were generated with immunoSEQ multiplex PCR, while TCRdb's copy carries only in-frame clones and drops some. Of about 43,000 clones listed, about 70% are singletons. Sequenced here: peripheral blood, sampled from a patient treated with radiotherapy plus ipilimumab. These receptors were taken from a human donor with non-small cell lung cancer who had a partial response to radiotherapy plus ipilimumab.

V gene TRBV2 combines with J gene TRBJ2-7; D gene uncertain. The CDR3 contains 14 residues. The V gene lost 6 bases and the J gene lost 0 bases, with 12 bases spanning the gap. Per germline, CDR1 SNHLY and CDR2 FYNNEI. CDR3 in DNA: TGTGCCAGCAGGACCCGGGTCCTCTCCTACGAGCAGTACTTC. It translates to CASRTRVLSYEQYF.

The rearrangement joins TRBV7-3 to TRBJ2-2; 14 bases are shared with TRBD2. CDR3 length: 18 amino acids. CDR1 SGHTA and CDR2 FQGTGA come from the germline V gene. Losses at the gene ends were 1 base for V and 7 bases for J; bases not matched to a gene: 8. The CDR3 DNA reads TGTGCCAGCAGCTTAATGCCGGGACTAGCGGGAGTTAGCGGGGAGCTGTTTTTT. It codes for CASSLMPGLAGVSGELFF.

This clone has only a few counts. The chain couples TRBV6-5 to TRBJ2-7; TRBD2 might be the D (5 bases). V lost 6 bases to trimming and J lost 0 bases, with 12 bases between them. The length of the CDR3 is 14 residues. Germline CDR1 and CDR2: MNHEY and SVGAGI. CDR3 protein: CASRLALSSYEQYF. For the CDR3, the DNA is TGTGCCAGCAGGCTAGCCCTCAGCTCCTACGAGCAGTACTTC.